The entry below describes one T cell receptor (beta chain). V was clipped by 0 bases and J by 6 bases; unmatched bases: 10. Per the germline V gene, CDR1 is LGHNA and CDR2 is YSLEER. The CDR3 has 17 amino acids. The sample comes from a study of blood T cell repertoires in COVID-19. Method: immunoSEQ multiplex PCR; TCRdb's copy keeps in-frame clones and lacks some. The sample yields over 150,000 clones, roughly 93% seen once. This clonotype was sampled from a man younger than 35 with COVID-19, enrolled during active disease. The sequencing sample was made of peripheral blood. V and J are TRBV4-3 and TRBJ2-2; 7 bases map to TRBD1. The CDR3 nucleotides read TGCGCCAGCAGCCAAGATCGGAAGCAGGGGGTCCCCGGGGAGCTGTTTTTT. Encoded protein: CASSQDRKQGVPGELFF.